The clone carrying this T cell receptor beta chain was recorded once. The target antigen is unknown. Unmatched junction bases numbered 6, after V lost 4 bases and J lost 3 bases. The CDR3 has 15 residues. Per germline, CDR1 SGDLS and CDR2 YYNGEE. Produced via immunoSEQ multiplex PCR; TCRdb's table is partial and in-frame only. The table shows 95,000 to 100,000 clones, with 88% occurring only once. The sample is drawn from a study of T cell responses to AZD1222 COVID-19 vaccine. Study-wide results and limits: The donor group comprised mostly white British people and more females; the analysis possibly underestimated clonal diversity.

The sequence came from an adult who received the AZD1222 COVID-19 vaccine. J is TRBJ2-7 and V is TRBV9, with 11 bases identical to TRBD2. The sequences come from peripheral blood, collected 28 days after the second AZD1222 dose. The CDR3 bases are TGTGCCAGCAGCCCCGGGACTAGCGGATACTACGAGCAGTACTTC. Encoded protein: CASSPGTSGYYEQYF.